This T cell receptor (beta chain) was sequenced for a study of blood T cell repertoires in COVID-19. Across the whole study: Donors in the United States, Italy and Spain gave samples during acute or convalescent COVID-19. In each case, the material was cDNA or gDNA derived from T cells, B-cell-depleted T cells, or PBMCs.

In the study's own analysis: Scientists estimated how many nucleated cells there were by amplifying reference gene primers. Repertoires were generated with immunoSEQ multiplex PCR, while TCRdb's copy carries only in-frame clones and drops some. Clone size and the V and J calls come from that table; the DNA yielded D and trimming. Here the sample spans around 230,000 clones, 86% being singletons. This CDR3 is 13 amino acids long. The germline V and J ends were trimmed by 1 base and 4 bases, with 7 bases remaining between them. In germline, CDR1 is SEHNR, CDR2 FQNEAQ (reference sequence). This sequence joins TRBV7-9 and TRBJ1-2; possibly TRBD1 for D (6 bases). This sequence originates from a man younger than 45 who had recovered from COVID-19. Material: peripheral blood. The CDR3 region has the DNA TGTGCCAGCAGCTTAGACAGGGCCTATGGCTACACCTTC. It encodes CASSLDRAYGYTF.